One and the same sample provided the 17 T cell receptor beta chains below, sequenced in a study of blood T cell repertoires in COVID-19. The repertoire was sequenced with immunoSEQ multiplex PCR; TCRdb's copy has only in-frame clones and lacks some. The sample yields approximately 210,000 clones, around 82% seen once. The source material was PBMCs or T cells enriched from blood (not recorded which). The receptors stem from a young man with acute COVID-19.

V and J are TRBV11-2 and TRBJ1-6; a possible D gene is TRBD1 (6 bases). Germline values: CDR1 SGHAT, CDR2 FQNNGV. The CDR3 covers 15 residues. Trimming removed 0 bases at V and 7 bases at J, with 10 bases between. The CDR3 here is CASSLDKQGNSPLHF. The CDR3 nucleotides are TGTGCCAGCAGCTTAGACAAGCAGGGGAATTCACCCCTCCACTTT.

CDR3 DNA sequence: TGTGCCAGCTCACCTGTTGACAGCCCGGAGACTGAAGCTTTCTTT. Translated: CASSPVDSPETEAFF. The chain employs TRBV18 and TRBJ1-1, with D possibly being TRBD1 (5 bases). CDR1 is KGHSH, CDR2 LQKENI, per germline. The V and J ends lost 3 bases and 5 bases respectively, with 16 bases between them. This CDR3 has 15 residues.

The gene calls are TRBV7-9 and TRBJ1-6, with TRBD1 identical over 10 bases. Germline V gene lookup returns CDR1 SEHNR and CDR2 FQNEAQ (reference sequence). The CDR3 is made up of 15 amino acids. After removal of 1 base from V and 6 bases from J, the junction contained 0 bases not matched to a gene. The CDR3 spells CASSLGDRGNSPLHF. The CDR3 bases are TGTGCCAGCAGCTTAGGGGACAGGGGTAATTCACCCCTCCACTTT. Together with reference TRBV7-9 and TRBJ1-6, the CDR3 gives the full variable domain: DTGVSQNPRHKITKRGQNVTFRCDPISEHNRLYWYRQTLGQGPEFLTYFQNEAQLEKSRLLSDRFSAERPKGSFSTLEIQRTEQGDSAMYLCASSLGDRGNSPLHFGNGTRLTVT.

The gene calls are TRBV19 and TRBJ1-1, with TRBD1 identical over 11 bases. V gave up 10 bases and J gave up 1 base; unmatched junction bases: 2. CDR1 and CDR2 (germline): LNHDA, SQIVND (reference sequence). The CDR3 has 13 residues. The CDR3 DNA is TGTGCCACCGGGACAGGGGGGAACACTGAAGCTTTCTTT. This translates into CATGTGGNTEAFF.

This clone was detected ten times or more. CDR3 protein: CASSTGTGLNTGELFF. CDR3 bases: TGTGCCAGCAGCACCGGGACAGGGCTGAACACCGGGGAGCTGTTTTTT. This sequence joins TRBV7-9 and TRBJ2-2, with 9 nucleotides matching TRBD1. CDR1 SEHNR and CDR2 FQNEAQ come from the germline V gene (reference sequence). Unmatched junction bases numbered 5, after V lost 5 bases and J lost 1 base. The CDR3 runs 16 residues.

The chain has TRBV13 and TRBJ1-3, with unresolved D. V was shortened by 11 bases and J by 4 bases, with 12 bases between the two germline ends. CDR1 and CDR2 (germline): PRHDT, FYEKMQ (reference sequence). The CDR3 is 12 residues long. Here the CDR3 reads CAFRGNGNTIYF. The CDR3 DNA reads as TGTGCCTTCCGGGGAAACGGAAACACCATATATTTT.

V usage is TRBV19 and J usage is TRBJ2-2; a possible D gene is TRBD1 (5 bases). This CDR3 is 12 amino acids long. Trimming shortened V by 7 bases and J by 6 bases, and 9 bases separated the two germline ends. Germline CDR1 reads LNHDA; CDR2 reads SQIVND (reference sequence). The CDR3 spells CASKGSAGELFF. Written as DNA, the CDR3 is TGTGCCAGTAAGGGGTCGGCCGGGGAGCTGTTTTTT. Based on the CDR3 plus reference TRBV19 and TRBJ2-2, the full variable domain is DGGITQSPKYLFRKEGQNVTLSCEQNLNHDAMYWYRQDPGQGLRLIYYSQIVNDFQKGDIAEGYSVSREKKESFPLTVTSAQKNPTAFYLCASKGSAGELFFGEGSRLTVL.

This clone was seen ten or more times. This CDR3 reads CASSSPTYEQYF. The CDR3 nucleotides are TGTGCCAGCAGTTCCCCCACCTACGAGCAGTACTTC. V and J are TRBV5-4 and TRBJ2-7; D remains unclear. V dropped 5 bases and J dropped 2 bases, with 8 bases sitting between them. The CDR3 spans 12 residues. Germline V gene sequence: CDR1 SGHNT, CDR2 YYREEE (reference sequence).

The chain combines TRBV4-1 with TRBJ1-1; TRBD1 matches at 7 bases. With V trimmed by 0 bases and J by 2 bases, 3 bases remained unmatched. The CDR3 is 15 residues long. Germline V lookup: CDR1 MGHRA, CDR2 YSYEKL. The CDR3 DNA reads TGCGCCAGCAGCCAAGATCCAGGGGGAAACACTGAAGCTTTCTTT. Amino acid sequence: CASSQDPGGNTEAFF.

The chain joins TRBV12-3 or TRBV12-4 to TRBJ1-2, with a tentative D call TRBD1 (5 bases). V lost 7 bases to trimming and J lost 6 bases, with 9 bases between them. The CDR3 spans 11 residues. Here the CDR3 reads CASMIGDGYTF. CDR3 DNA: TGTGCCAGCATGATAGGGGATGGCTACACCTTC.

The CDR3: CASSVGIGGQFFLGTTEAFF. For the CDR3, the DNA is TGTGCCAGCAGCGTAGGTATTGGCGGACAGTTTTTCTTGGGGACCACTGAAGCTTTCTTT. The chain is built from TRBV9 and TRBJ1-1; TRBD1 is a possible D gene (6 bases). This CDR3 has 20 residues. Germline assignment: CDR1 SGDLS and CDR2 YYNGEE. V shed 0 bases and J shed 4 bases, with 28 bases lying between them.

Here the CDR3 DNA reads TGTGCCAGCAGCGACAGGGGGCTGTCCGGGGAGCTGTTTTTT. It yields the protein CASSDRGLSGELFF. V usage is TRBV6-6 and J usage is TRBJ2-2; TRBD1 matches at 10 bases. The CDR3 contains 14 residues. Trimming removed 6 bases from V and 6 bases from J; junction bases left unmatched: 4. Germline CDR1 reads MNHNY; CDR2 reads SVGAGI (reference sequence).

The genes are TRBV11-1 and TRBJ2-7, with 10 nucleotides matching TRBD1. Trimming took 2 bases from V and 3 from J; bases not matched to a gene: 4. Germline assignment: CDR1 SGHAT and CDR2 FQDESV (reference sequence). This CDR3 is built from 15 residues. The chain's CDR3 is CASSLWGQGNYEQYF. In DNA form, the CDR3 reads TGTGCCAGCAGCTTATGGGGACAGGGGAACTACGAGCAGTACTTC.

This chain connects TRBV29-1 to TRBJ1-2; D is uncertain. This CDR3 comprises 12 residues. Germline V gene lookup returns CDR1 SQVTM and CDR2 ANQGSEA. Trimming removed 7 bases at V and 2 bases at J, with 11 bases between. DNA for the CDR3: TGCAGCGGCCCCGGTGAAAACTATGGCTACACCTTC. Amino acid sequence: CSGPGENYGYTF.

This clone occurred a few times. This chain links TRBV7-7 with TRBJ2-2, with 8 bases matching TRBD1. This CDR3 has 13 residues. The ends lost 5 bases at V and 7 bases at J; junction bases unmatched: 3. Germline assignment: CDR1 SSHAT and CDR2 FNYEAQ (reference sequence). CDR3 residues: CASSRQGSGELFF. Written as DNA, the CDR3 is TGTGCCAGCAGCCGACAGGGGAGCGGGGAGCTGTTTTTT.

About this clone itself: The junction departs from germline at one end; a sequencing error may be responsible. The V call is TRBV15, the J call TRBJ1-1; D remains unclear. The germline gives CDR1 LNHNV, CDR2 YYDKDF (reference sequence). The CDR3 is made up of 13 amino acids. CDR3 sequence (DNA): TGTGCCACCAGAAACCTCGCGGGAACTGGAGCTTTCTTT. Protein product: CATRNLAGTGAFF.

The V gene is TRBV6-2 or TRBV6-3, the J gene TRBJ1-5; D gene uncertain. Trimming removed 3 bases at V and 3 bases at J, with 6 bases between. The CDR3 runs to 13 residues. Germline assignment: CDR1 MNHEY and CDR2 SVGEGT. CDR3 sequence reads: CASSYSINQPQHF. The CDR3 DNA follows: TGTGCCAGCAGTTATAGTATCAATCAGCCCCAGCATTTT.